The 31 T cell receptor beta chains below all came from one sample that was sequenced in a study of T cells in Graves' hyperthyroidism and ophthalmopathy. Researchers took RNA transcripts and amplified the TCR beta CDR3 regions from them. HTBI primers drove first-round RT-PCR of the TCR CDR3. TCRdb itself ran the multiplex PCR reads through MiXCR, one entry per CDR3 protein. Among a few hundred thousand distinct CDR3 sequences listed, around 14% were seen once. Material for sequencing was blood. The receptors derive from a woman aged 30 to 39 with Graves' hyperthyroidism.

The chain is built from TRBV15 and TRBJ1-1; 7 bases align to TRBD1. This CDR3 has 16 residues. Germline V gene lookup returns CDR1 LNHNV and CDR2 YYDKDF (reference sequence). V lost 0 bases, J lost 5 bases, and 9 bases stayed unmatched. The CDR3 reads CATSRDGEGARTEAFF. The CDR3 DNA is TGTGCCACCAGCAGAGATGGGGAGGGGGCTCGGACTGAAGCTTTCTTT.

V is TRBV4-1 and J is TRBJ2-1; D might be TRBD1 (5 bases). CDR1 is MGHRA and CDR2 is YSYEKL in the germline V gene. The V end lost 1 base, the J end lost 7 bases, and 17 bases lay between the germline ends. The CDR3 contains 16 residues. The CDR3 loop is CASSQVTTALNNEQFF. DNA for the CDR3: TGCGCCAGCAGCCAAGTGACGACAGCTTTGAATAATGAGCAGTTCTTC.

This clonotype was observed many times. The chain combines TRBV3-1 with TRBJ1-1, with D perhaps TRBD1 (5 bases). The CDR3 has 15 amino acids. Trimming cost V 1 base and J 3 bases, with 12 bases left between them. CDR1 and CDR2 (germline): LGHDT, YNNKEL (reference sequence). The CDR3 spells CASSQAGVSYTEAFF. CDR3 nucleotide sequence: TGTGCCAGCAGCCAAGCGGGGGTTAGCTACACTGAAGCTTTCTTT. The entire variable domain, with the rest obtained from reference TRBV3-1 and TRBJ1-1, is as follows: DTAVSQTPKYLVTQMGNDKSIKCEQNLGHDTMYWYKQDSKKFLKIMFSYNNKELIINETVPNRFSPKSPDKAHLNLHINSLELGDSAVYFCASSQAGVSYTEAFFGQGTRLTVV.

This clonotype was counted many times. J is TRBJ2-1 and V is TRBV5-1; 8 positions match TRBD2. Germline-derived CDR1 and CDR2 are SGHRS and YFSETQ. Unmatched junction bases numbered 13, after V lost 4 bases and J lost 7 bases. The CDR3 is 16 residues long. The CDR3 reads CASSDVGRDVRNEQFF. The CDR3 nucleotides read TGCGCCAGCAGCGACGTCGGGAGGGATGTACGTAATGAGCAGTTCTTC.

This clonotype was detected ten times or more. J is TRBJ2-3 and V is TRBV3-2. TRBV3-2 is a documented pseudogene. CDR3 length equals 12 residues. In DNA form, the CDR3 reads TGTGCCAGCAGCCAAGGGAAAGATACGCAGTATTTT. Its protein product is CASSQGKDTQYF.

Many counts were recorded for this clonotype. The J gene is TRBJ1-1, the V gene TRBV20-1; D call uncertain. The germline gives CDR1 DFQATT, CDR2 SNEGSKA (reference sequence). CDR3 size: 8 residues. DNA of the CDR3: TGCAGGGGCTCGTCAGCTTTCTTT. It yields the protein CRGSSAFF.

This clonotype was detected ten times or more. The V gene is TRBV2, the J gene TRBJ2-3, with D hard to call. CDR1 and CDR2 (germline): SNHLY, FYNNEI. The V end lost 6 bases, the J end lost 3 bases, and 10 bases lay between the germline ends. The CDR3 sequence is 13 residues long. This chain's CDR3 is CASRETATDTQYF. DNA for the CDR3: TGTGCCAGCAGGGAGACCGCGACAGATACGCAGTATTTT.

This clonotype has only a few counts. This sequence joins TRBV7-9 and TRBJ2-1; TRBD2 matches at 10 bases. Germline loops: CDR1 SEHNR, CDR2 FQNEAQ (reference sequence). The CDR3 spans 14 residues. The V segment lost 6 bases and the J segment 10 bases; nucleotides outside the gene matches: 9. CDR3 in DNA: TGTGCCAGCAGACTTACTAGCGGGGCAAGGGAGCAGTTCTTC. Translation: CASRLTSGAREQFF.

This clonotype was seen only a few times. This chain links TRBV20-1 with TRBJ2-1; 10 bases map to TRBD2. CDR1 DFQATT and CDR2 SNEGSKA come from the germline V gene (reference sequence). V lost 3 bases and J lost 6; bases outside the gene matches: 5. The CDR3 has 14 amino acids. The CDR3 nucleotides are TGCAGTGCTAGGGCGGCTAGCGGGGGCAATGAGCAGTTCTTC. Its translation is CSARAASGGNEQFF.

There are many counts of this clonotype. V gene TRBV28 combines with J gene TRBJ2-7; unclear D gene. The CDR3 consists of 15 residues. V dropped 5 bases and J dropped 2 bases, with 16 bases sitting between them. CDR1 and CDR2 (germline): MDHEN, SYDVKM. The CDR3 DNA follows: TGTGCCAGCAGTGGATCGACAACCCTCCCCTACGAGCAGTACTTC. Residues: CASSGSTTLPYEQYF. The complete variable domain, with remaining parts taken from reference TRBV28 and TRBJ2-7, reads DVKVTQSSRYLVKRTGEKVFLECVQDMDHENMFWYRQDPGLGLRLIYFSYDVKMKEKGDIPEGYSVSREKKERFSLILESASTNQTSMYLCASSGSTTLPYEQYFGPGTRLTVT.

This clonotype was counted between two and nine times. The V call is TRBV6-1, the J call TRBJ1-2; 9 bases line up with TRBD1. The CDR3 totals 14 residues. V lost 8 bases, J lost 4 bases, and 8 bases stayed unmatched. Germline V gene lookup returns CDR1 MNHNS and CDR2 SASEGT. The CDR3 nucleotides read TGTGCCAGCGTCCGGGGGACAGGGACCTATGGCTACACCTTC. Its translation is CASVRGTGTYGYTF.

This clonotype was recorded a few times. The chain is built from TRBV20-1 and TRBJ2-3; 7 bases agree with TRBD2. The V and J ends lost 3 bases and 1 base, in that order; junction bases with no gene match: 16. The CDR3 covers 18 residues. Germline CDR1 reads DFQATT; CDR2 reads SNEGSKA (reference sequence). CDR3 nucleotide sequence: TGCAGTGCTAGTGTAACTAGCGAGAGGGCCTATGGCACAGATACGCAGTATTTT. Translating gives CSASVTSERAYGTDTQYF.

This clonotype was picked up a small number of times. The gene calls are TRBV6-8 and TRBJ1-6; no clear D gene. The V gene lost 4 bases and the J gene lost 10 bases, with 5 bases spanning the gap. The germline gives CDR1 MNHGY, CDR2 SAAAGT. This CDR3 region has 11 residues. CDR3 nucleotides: TGTGCCAGCAGTTCGATCTCACCCCTCCACTTT. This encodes CASSSISPLHF.

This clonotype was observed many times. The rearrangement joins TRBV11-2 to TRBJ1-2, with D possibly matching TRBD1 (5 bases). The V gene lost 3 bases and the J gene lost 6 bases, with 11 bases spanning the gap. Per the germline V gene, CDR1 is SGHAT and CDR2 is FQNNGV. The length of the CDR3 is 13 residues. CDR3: CASSFARVDGYTF. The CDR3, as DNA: TGTGCCAGCAGCTTCGCCAGGGTGGATGGCTACACCTTC.

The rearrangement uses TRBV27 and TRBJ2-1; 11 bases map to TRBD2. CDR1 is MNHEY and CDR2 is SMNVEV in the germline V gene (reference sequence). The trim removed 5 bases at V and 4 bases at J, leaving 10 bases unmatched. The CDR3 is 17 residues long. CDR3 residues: CASSPIPGTSGYNEQFF. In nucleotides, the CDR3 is TGTGCCAGCAGTCCCATCCCCGGGACTAGCGGTTACAATGAGCAGTTCTTC.

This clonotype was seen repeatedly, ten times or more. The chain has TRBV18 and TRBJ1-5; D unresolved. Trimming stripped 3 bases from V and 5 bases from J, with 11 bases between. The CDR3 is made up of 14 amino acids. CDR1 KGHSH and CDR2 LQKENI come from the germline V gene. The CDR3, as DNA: TGTGCCAGCTCACCTTTAGCGGGAGATCAGCCCCAGCATTTT. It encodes CASSPLAGDQPQHF.

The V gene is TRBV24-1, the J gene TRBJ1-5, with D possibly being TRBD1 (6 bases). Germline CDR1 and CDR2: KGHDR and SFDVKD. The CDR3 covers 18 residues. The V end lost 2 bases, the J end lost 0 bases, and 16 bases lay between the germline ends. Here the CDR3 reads CATSDSSRQDYSNQPQHF. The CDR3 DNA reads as TGTGCCACCAGTGATTCAAGCCGACAGGATTATAGCAATCAGCCCCAGCATTTT.

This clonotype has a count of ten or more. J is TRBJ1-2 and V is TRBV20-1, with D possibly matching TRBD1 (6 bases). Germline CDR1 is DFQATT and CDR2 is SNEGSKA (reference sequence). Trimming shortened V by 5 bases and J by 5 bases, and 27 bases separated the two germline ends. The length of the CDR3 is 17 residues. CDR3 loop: CSAHNNNNREWRYGYTF. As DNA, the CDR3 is TGCAGTGCTCACAACAACAATAACAGGGAATGGAGATATGGCTACACCTTC.

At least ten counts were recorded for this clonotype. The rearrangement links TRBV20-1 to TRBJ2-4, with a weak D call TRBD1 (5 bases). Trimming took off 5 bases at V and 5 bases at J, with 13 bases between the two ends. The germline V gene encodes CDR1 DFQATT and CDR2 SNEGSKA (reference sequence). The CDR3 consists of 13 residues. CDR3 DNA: TGCAGTGCTCACTCGGGCAGGGAAAACATTCAGTACTTC. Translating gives CSAHSGRENIQYF.

This CDR3 is CASTYGSFSGYTF. CDR3 in DNA: TGTGCCAGCACCTACGGGAGTTTCTCAGGCTACACCTTC. The V call is TRBV7-2, the J call TRBJ1-2; unclear D gene. The germline gives CDR1 SGHTA, CDR2 FQGNSA. With 7 bases removed from V and 8 bases from J, the gap between germline ends came to 17 bases. CDR3 length equals 13 residues.

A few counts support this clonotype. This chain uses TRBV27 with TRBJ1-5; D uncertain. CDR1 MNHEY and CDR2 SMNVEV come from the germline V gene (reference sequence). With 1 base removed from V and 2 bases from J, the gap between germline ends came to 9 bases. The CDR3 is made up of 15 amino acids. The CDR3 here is CASSLFGQGNQPQHF. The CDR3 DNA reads TGTGCCAGCAGTTTATTCGGGCAGGGCAATCAGCCCCAGCATTTT.

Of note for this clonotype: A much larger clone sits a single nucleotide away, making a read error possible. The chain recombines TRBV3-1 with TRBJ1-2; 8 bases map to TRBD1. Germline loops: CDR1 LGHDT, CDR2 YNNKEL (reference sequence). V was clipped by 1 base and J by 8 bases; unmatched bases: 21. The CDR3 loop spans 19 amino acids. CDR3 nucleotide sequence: TGTGCCAGCAGCCAAGGTCCCCACTCCGGGGCAGGGGGCAGTAGCGGCTACACCTTC. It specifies CASSQGPHSGAGGSSGYTF.

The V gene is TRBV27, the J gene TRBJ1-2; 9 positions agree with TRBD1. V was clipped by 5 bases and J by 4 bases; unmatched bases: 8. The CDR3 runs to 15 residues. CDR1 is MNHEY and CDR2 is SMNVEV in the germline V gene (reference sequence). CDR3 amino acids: CASSPGTGTLYGYTF. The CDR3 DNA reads TGTGCCAGCAGTCCCGGGACAGGGACCCTCTATGGCTACACCTTC.

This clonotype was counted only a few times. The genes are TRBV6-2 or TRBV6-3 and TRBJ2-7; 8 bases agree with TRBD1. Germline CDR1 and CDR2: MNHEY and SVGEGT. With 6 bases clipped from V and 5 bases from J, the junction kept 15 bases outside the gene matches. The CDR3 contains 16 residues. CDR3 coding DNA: TGTGCCAGCAGCCGGACAGGGACAGGCGTCGCCAACGAGCAGTACTTC. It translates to CASSRTGTGVANEQYF.

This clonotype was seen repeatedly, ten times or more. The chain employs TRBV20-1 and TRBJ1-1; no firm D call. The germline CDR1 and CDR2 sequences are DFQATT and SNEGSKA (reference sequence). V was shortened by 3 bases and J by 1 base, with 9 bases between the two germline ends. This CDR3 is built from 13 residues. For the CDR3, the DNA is TGCAGTGCTAGGTGGACGGGGAACACTGAAGCTTTCTTT. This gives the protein CSARWTGNTEAFF.

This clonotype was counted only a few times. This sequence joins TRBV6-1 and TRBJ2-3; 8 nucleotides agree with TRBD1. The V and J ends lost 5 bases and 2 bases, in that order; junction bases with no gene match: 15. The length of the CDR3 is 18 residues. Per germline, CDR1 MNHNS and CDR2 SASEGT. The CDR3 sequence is CASSQTGQGLAFTDTQYF. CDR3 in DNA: TGTGCCAGCAGTCAAACTGGACAGGGCCTAGCTTTCACAGATACGCAGTATTTT.

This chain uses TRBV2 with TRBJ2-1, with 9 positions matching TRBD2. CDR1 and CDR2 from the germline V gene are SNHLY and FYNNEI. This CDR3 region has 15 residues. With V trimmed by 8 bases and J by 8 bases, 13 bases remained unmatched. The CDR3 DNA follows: TGTGCCAGCGGGGGTGGGGGCGGGAGGGCTGATGAGCAGTTCTTC. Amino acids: CASGGGGGRADEQFF.

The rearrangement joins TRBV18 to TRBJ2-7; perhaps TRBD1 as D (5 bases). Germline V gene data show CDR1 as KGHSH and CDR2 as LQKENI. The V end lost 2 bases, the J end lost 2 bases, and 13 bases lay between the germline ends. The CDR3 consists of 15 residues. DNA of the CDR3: TGTGCCAGCTCACCATCGGACACGGTAGCCTACGAGCAGTACTTC. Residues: CASSPSDTVAYEQYF.

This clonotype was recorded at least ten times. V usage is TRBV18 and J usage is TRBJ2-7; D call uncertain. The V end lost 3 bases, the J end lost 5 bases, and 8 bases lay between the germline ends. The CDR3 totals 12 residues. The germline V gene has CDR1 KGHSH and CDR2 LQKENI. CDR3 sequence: CASSPRRDEQYF. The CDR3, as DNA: TGTGCCAGCTCACCTCGTAGGGACGAGCAGTACTTC.

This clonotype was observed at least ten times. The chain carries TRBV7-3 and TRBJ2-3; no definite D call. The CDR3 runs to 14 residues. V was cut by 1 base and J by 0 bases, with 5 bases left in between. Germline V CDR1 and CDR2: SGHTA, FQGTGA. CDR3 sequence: CASSLMGSTDTQYF. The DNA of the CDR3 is TGTGCCAGCAGCTTAATGGGAAGCACAGATACGCAGTATTTT. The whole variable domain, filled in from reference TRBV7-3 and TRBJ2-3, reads GAGVSQTPSNKVTEKGKYVELRCDPISGHTALYWYRQSLGQGPEFLIYFQGTGAADDSGLPNDRFFAVRPEGSVSTLKIQRTERGDSAVYLCASSLMGSTDTQYFGPGTRLTVL.

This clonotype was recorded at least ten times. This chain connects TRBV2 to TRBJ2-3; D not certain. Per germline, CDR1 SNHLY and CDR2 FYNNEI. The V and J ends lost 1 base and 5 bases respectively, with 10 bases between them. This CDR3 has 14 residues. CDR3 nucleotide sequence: TGTGCCAGCAGTGAAGTACAGTCACAAGATACGCAGTATTTT. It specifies CASSEVQSQDTQYF. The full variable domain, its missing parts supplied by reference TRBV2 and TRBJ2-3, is EPEVTQTPSHQVTQMGQEVILRCVPISNHLYFYWYRQILGQKVEFLVSFYNNEISEKSEIFDDQFSVERPDGSNFTLKIRSTKLEDSAMYFCASSEVQSQDTQYFGPGTRLTVL.